The 28 T cell receptor beta chains listed next were all sequenced from one sample in a study of blood T cell repertoires in COVID-19. The assay was immunoSEQ multiplex PCR, and TCRdb's table has in-frame clones only and misses some. The sample lists 65,000 to 70,000 clones, about 90% occurring once. The sequenced material came from peripheral blood. These receptors originate from a middle-aged man with active COVID-19.

V is TRBV11-3 and J is TRBJ1-2, with D perhaps matching TRBD1 (5 bases). Germline V gene lookup returns CDR1 SGHNT and CDR2 YENEEA. This CDR3 contains 14 residues. V was shortened by 4 bases and J by 2 bases, with 11 bases between the two germline ends. The CDR3 region has the DNA TGTGCCAGCAGCTCCTTCCAGGGAAACTATGGCTACACCTTC. Protein product: CASSSFQGNYGYTF.

The chain joins TRBV11-3 to TRBJ2-3; no clear D. The CDR3 runs 12 residues. Trimming stripped 5 bases from V and 4 bases from J, with 7 bases between. Germline assignment: CDR1 SGHNT and CDR2 YENEEA. The CDR3, as DNA: TGTGCCAGCAGCCAAAACTCAGATACGCAGTATTTT. It codes for CASSQNSDTQYF.

The chain combines TRBV2 with TRBJ1-1, with D unclear. The CDR3 extends over 16 amino acids. CDR1 is SNHLY, CDR2 FYNNEI, per germline. V was clipped by 6 bases and J by 7 bases, with 24 bases between them. The CDR3, as DNA: TGTGCCAGCAGATACAGCGTCGGGAGCGAGAAGAATGAAGCTTTCTTT. This gives the protein CASRYSVGSEKNEAFF.

The rearrangement links TRBV30 to TRBJ2-1; 11 bases match TRBD1. In germline, CDR1 is GTSNPN, CDR2 SVGIG (reference sequence). This CDR3 region has 14 residues. Trimming took 2 bases from V and 8 from J; bases not matched to a gene: 5. For the CDR3, the DNA is TGTGCCTGGAGTAGGGGACAGGGGGGCGATGAGCAGTTCTTC. This gives the protein CAWSRGQGGDEQFF.

This clone has only one observation. Its ends do not fully match the called genes, so a read error is possible. This chain uses TRBV3-1 (or the pseudogene TRBV3-2) with TRBJ1-4; 11 positions match TRBD1. Germline V gene lookup returns CDR1 LGHDT and CDR2 YNNKEL (reference sequence). The CDR3 covers 13 residues. The CDR3 DNA reads as TGTGCCAGCAGTCAAGGACAGGGGGCCAGGCTGTTTTTT. It translates to CASSQGQGARLFF.

The chain employs TRBV7-3 and TRBJ2-1, with TRBD1 matching over 8 bases. The CDR3 is 15 amino acids. The germline V gene has CDR1 SGHTA and CDR2 FQGTGA. The ends lost 5 bases at V and 8 bases at J; junction bases unmatched: 11. As DNA, the CDR3 is TGTGCCAGCAGCCAAATCCAGGGGGCTTTGGATGAGCAGTTCTTC. Translated, it gives CASSQIQGALDEQFF.

The chain uses TRBV6-5 and TRBJ1-3; TRBD1 might be the D (5 bases). The CDR3 extends over 14 amino acids. Germline V gives CDR1 MNHEY, CDR2 SVGAGI. With 7 bases removed from V and 1 base from J, the gap between germline ends came to 11 bases. DNA of the CDR3: TGTGCCAGCACCCCTGGGGGGTCTGGAAACACCATATATTTT. Its protein is CASTPGGSGNTIYF.

The chain links TRBV4-3 to TRBJ2-3; the D gene is possibly TRBD2 (7 bases). The germline V and J ends were trimmed by 0 bases and 4 bases, with 14 bases remaining between them. The CDR3 runs to 16 residues. Per germline, CDR1 LGHNA and CDR2 YSLEER. The CDR3 coding sequence is TGCGCCAGCAGCCAAGATAGGACGGGGGGCGCAGATACGCAGTATTTT. The encoded protein is CASSQDRTGGADTQYF.

This sequence joins TRBV28 and TRBJ2-7, with D perhaps TRBD1 (5 bases). V was pared by 8 bases and J by 5 bases, with 16 bases between. The CDR3 is 13 amino acids. Per germline, CDR1 MDHEN and CDR2 SYDVKM. The CDR3 protein is CASATATRDEQYF. In nucleotides, the CDR3 is TGTGCCAGCGCGACAGCTACAAGGGACGAGCAGTACTTC.

This clone has only one observation. The rearrangement joins TRBV30 to TRBJ2-3; TRBD1 agrees at 7 bases. The CDR3 is 14 amino acids. In germline, CDR1 is GTSNPN, CDR2 SVGIG (reference sequence). V shed 7 bases, J shed 3 bases, and the junction held 10 bases outside the gene matches. The CDR3 DNA reads TGTGCCTTAAACAGGGGATTGGGGACAGATACGCAGTATTTT. Translating gives CALNRGLGTDTQYF.

The gene calls are TRBV19 and TRBJ2-1; TRBD2 might be the D (6 bases). Germline assignment: CDR1 LNHDA and CDR2 SQIVND (reference sequence). V lost 8 bases to trimming and J lost 11 bases, with 25 bases between them. CDR3 length: 15 residues. CDR3 sequence (DNA): TGTGCCAGTTCCTTACTAGCTCGAGAATCAATGCAGCAGTTCTTC. Its protein is CASSLLARESMQQFF.

The rearrangement links TRBV9 to TRBJ2-7; 7 bases agree with TRBD1. Trimming took 4 bases from V and 0 from J; bases not matched to a gene: 7. CDR3 length: 15 residues. The germline V gene has CDR1 SGDLS and CDR2 YYNGEE. The CDR3 here is CASSPRDSSSYEQYF. DNA of the CDR3: TGTGCCAGCAGCCCCCGGGACAGTTCCTCCTACGAGCAGTACTTC.

The chain combines TRBV9 with TRBJ1-4, with 7 bases lining up with TRBD1. The germline gives CDR1 SGDLS, CDR2 YYNGEE. Trimming at V came to 4 bases and at J to 4 bases, leaving 7 bases not matched to a gene. The CDR3 has 15 amino acids. CDR3 in amino acids: CASSRTGDGNEKLFF. Here the CDR3 DNA reads TGTGCCAGCAGCCGAACAGGGGACGGTAATGAAAAACTGTTTTTT.

There are a few counts of this clone. The CDR3 spells CASSQQLSGTLNIQYF. In DNA, the CDR3 is TGCGCCAGCAGCCAACAACTTTCCGGGACTCTAAACATTCAGTACTTC. The rearrangement uses TRBV4-3 and TRBJ2-4; the D gene is possibly TRBD2 (6 bases). The V gene lost 2 bases and the J gene lost 6 bases, with 17 bases spanning the gap. The CDR3 has 16 amino acids. The germline CDR1 and CDR2 sequences are LGHNA and YSLEER.

This rearrangement joins TRBV29-1 to TRBJ1-2, with D possibly being TRBD1 (5 bases). CDR1 is SQVTM, CDR2 ANQGSEA, per germline. Trimming left V 0 bases short and J 8 bases short, with 19 bases between. CDR3 length: 15 amino acids. CDR3 coding DNA: TGCAGCGTTGAAGATCTTCCCGGGGGACGAGTGGGCTACACCTTC. Its protein product is CSVEDLPGGRVGYTF.

The genes are TRBV4-2 and TRBJ2-7; D might be TRBD1 (6 bases). Looked up from germline, CDR1 is LGHNA and CDR2 is YNFKEQ. The CDR3 length is 14 residues. V was cut by 1 base and J by 3 bases, with 10 bases left in between. The CDR3 coding sequence is TGTGCCAGCAGCCAAGGACAGGACAGCTACGAGCAGTACTTC. Encoded protein: CASSQGQDSYEQYF.

About this clone itself: Other nucleotide sequences in the sample specify the same CDR3. The chain recombines TRBV25-1 with TRBJ2-7; 9 bases are shared with TRBD2. V lost 3 bases to trimming and J lost 5 bases; unmatched junction nucleotides: 8. The CDR3 is made up of 15 amino acids. The germline V gene encodes CDR1 MGHDK and CDR2 SYGVNS. CDR3 nucleotides: TGTGCCAGCAGTGATGTGCGGGAGGGCCTCAACGAGCAGTACTTC. The encoded protein is CASSDVREGLNEQYF.

The chain is built from TRBV5-1 and TRBJ1-3, with a tentative D call TRBD1 (5 bases). V dropped 5 bases and J dropped 0 bases, with 12 bases sitting between them. Germline V gene data show CDR1 as SGHRS and CDR2 as YFSETQ. The CDR3 is 15 amino acids. The CDR3: CASSEEGNSGNTIYF. As DNA, the CDR3 is TGCGCCAGCAGTGAGGAGGGGAACTCTGGAAACACCATATATTTT.

The rearrangement joins TRBV12-3 or TRBV12-4 to TRBJ2-3; weak D call: TRBD1 (6 bases). The V end lost 3 bases, the J end lost 5 bases, and 9 bases lay between the germline ends. CDR3 size: 13 residues. In DNA, the CDR3 is TGTGCCAGCAGTTTGGGGGCTGGAGATACGCAGTATTTT. Amino acid sequence: CASSLGAGDTQYF.

This chain joins TRBV16 and TRBJ2-3; D not certain. CDR1 is KGHSY and CDR2 is FQNENV in the germline V gene. The V end lost 0 bases, the J end lost 7 bases, and 5 bases lay between the germline ends. CDR3 length: 12 amino acids. CDR3 sequence reads: CASSQSRYTQYF. CDR3 nucleotides: TGTGCCAGCAGCCAATCGAGGTATACGCAGTATTTT.

The chain couples TRBV29-1 to TRBJ1-2; 9 nucleotides line up with TRBD1. In germline, CDR1 is SQVTM, CDR2 ANQGSEA. Unmatched junction bases numbered 9, after V lost 5 bases and J lost 8 bases. This CDR3 region has 13 residues. CDR3 nucleotides: TGCAGCGTTTCGACAGGGGGGGTTGGCGGCTACACCTTC. It codes for CSVSTGGVGGYTF.

The chain combines TRBV12-3 or TRBV12-4 with TRBJ1-1; D is uncertain. The CDR3 sequence is 11 residues long. The V end was cut by 3 bases, the J end by 8 bases, with 7 bases between. CDR3 region: CASSFRAEAFF. As DNA, the CDR3 is TGTGCCAGCAGTTTCCGCGCGGAAGCTTTCTTT.

This chain uses TRBV12-3 or TRBV12-4 with TRBJ1-2, with D maybe TRBD1 (5 bases). This CDR3 contains 13 residues. Trimming took 1 base from V and 7 from J, leaving 10 bases between them. CDR3 bases: TGTGCCAGCAGTTTAGATGGCAGGGCTGGCTACACCTTC. This codes for CASSLDGRAGYTF.

The genes are TRBV7-9 and TRBJ2-1, with 9 bases fitting TRBD2. Looked up from germline, CDR1 is SEHNR and CDR2 is FQNEAQ (reference sequence). This CDR3 has 16 residues. V dropped 1 base and J dropped 5; count of bases not matched to a gene: 6. The CDR3 bases are TGTGCCAGCAGCTTAGTTTGGACTAGCGAGAACAATGAGCAGTTCTTC. Residues: CASSLVWTSENNEQFF.

The J gene is TRBJ1-1, the V gene TRBV28, with D unclear. In germline, CDR1 is MDHEN, CDR2 SYDVKM. This CDR3 region has 13 residues. With 4 bases removed from V and 1 base from J, the gap between germline ends came to 7 bases. The CDR3 sequence is CASSSTANTEAFF. For the CDR3, the DNA is TGTGCCAGCAGTTCAACAGCGAACACTGAAGCTTTCTTT.

This chain connects TRBV6-2 or TRBV6-3 to TRBJ2-1; 13 bases line up with TRBD2. This CDR3 has 15 residues. The V segment lost 2 bases and the J segment 7 bases; nucleotides outside the gene matches: 2. The germline V gene encodes CDR1 MNHEY and CDR2 SVGEGT. The CDR3 region has the DNA TGTGCCAGCAGTTACACTAGCGGGAGGGGGAATGAGCAGTTCTTC. Encoded protein: CASSYTSGRGNEQFF.

The chain has TRBV7-3 and TRBJ2-2, with D possibly TRBD1 on 6 matching bases. Germline assignment: CDR1 SGHTA and CDR2 FQGTGA. CDR3 length: 19 amino acids. Trimming cost V 0 bases and J 3 bases, with 20 bases left between them. CDR3 amino acids: CASSLTYRVDWYDTGELFF. CDR3 nucleotides: TGTGCCAGCAGCTTAACGTACAGGGTGGATTGGTATGACACCGGGGAGCTGTTTTTT. Combining the CDR3 with reference TRBV7-3 and TRBJ2-2 gives the whole variable domain GAGVSQTPSNKVTEKGKYVELRCDPISGHTALYWYRQSLGQGPEFLIYFQGTGAADDSGLPNDRFFAVRPEGSVSTLKIQRTERGDSAVYLCASSLTYRVDWYDTGELFFGEGSRLTVL.

V and J are TRBV2 and TRBJ2-7, with D possibly being TRBD2 (5 bases). Per germline, CDR1 SNHLY and CDR2 FYNNEI. V lost 7 bases, J lost 7 bases, and 26 bases lay in between. The CDR3 is made up of 16 amino acids. The CDR3 sequence: CASILADGIIPGEQYF. CDR3 bases: TGTGCCAGCATTCTCGCGGACGGGATCATCCCGGGTGAGCAGTACTTC.